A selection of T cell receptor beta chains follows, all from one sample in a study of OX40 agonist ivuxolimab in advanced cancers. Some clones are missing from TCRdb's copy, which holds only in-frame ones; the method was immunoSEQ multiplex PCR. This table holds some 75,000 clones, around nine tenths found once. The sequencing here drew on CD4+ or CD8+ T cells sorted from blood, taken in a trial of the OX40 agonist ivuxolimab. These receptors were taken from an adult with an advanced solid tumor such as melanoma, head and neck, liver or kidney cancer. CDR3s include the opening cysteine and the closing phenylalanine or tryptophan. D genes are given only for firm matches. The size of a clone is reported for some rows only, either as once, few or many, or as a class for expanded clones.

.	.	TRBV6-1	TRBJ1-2	TGTGCCAGCAGGGCTCAGGGCGGTTGGGGCTACACCTTC	CASRAQGGWGYTF
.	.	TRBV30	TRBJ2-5	TGTTGTCTCGGTACAGAGACCCAGTACTTC	CCLGTETQYF
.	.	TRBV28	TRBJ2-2	TGTGCCAGCAGTTTATTACTATCCTCGGGCACCGGGGAGCTGTTTTTT	CASSLLLSSGTGELFF
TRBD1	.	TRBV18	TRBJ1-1	TGTGCCAGCTCAACGGGACAGGGAGACACTGAAGCTTTCTTT	CASSTGQGDTEAFF
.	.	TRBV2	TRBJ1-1	TGTGCCAGCAGATTCGAGGGGGGCCCAGGGGCCACTGAAGCTTTCTTT	CASRFEGGPGATEAFF
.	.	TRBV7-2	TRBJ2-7	TGTGCCAGCAGCCGACCCCCCAGCGAGCAGTACTTC	CASSRPPSEQYF
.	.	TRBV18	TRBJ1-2	TGTGCCAGCTCACCACCGAGCCAAAGCTATGGCTACACCTTC	CASSPPSQSYGYTF
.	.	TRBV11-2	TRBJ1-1	TGTGCCAGCAGCTTAGATGACGGAATGAACACTGAAGCTTTCTTT	CASSLDDGMNTEAFF
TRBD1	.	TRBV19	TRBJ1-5	TGTGCCAGTCGAACCTTAGGGGGCCCTAATCAGCCCCAGCATTTT	CASRTLGGPNQPQHF
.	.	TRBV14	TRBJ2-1	TGTGCCAGCAGCCAAGATGGAAGTTACAATGAGCAGTTCTTC	CASSQDGSYNEQFF
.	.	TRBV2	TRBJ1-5	TGTGCCAGCTCCTCTATGGGCGGGTGGAATCAGCCCCAGCATTTT	CASSSMGGWNQPQHF
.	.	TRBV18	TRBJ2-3	TGTGCCAGCTCACCACAAAGCACAGATACGCAGTATTTT	CASSPQSTDTQYF
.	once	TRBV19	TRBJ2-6	TGTGCCAGTAGCTCCGGGAAGTCGAGCTCTGGGGCCAACGTCCTGACTTTC	CASSSGKSSSGANVLTF
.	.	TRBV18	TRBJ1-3	TGTGCCAGCTCACCACCTGCAAAGGGCAGCTCTGGAAACACCATATATTTT	CASSPPAKGSSGNTIYF
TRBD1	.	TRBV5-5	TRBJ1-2	TGTGCCAGCACCCTCCTCCCGGGACAGGGAGAAGGCTACACCTTC	CASTLLPGQGEGYTF
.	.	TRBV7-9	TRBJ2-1	TGTGCCAGCAGCTTAGGGGACCGCTATCATGAGCAGTTCTTC	CASSLGDRYHEQFF
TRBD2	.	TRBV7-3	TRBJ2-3	TGTGCCAGCAGCTCTGTAGCGGGGGGGCTATCAGATACGCAGTATTTT	CASSSVAGGLSDTQYF
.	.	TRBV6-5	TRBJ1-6	TGTGCCAGCAGATTAGAAGGACGGAATAATTCACCCCTCCACTTT	CASRLEGRNNSPLHF
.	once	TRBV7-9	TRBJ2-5	TGTGCCAGCAGCTTAGTTCCCGGAACAGAAGAGACCCAGTACTTC	CASSLVPGTEETQYF
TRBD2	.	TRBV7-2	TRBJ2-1	TGTGCCAGCAGCAACCTAGCGGGGGGGTACAATGAGCAGTTCTTC	CASSNLAGGYNEQFF
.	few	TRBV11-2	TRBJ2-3	TGTGCCAGCAGCCCACGTGGGGTAGGAGATACGCAGTATTTT	CASSPRGVGDTQYF
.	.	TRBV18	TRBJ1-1	TGTGCCAGCTCCATAAACAGGGTAAGCGAAGCTTTCTTT	CASSINRVSEAFF
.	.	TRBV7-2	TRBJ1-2	TGTGCCAGCAGCTTGGACTCAAAAACTAACTATGGCTACACCTTC	CASSLDSKTNYGYTF
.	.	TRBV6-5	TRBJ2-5	TGTGCCAGCAGTTCCGGACGGACCGAAGAGACCCAGTACTTC	CASSSGRTEETQYF
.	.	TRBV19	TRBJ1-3	TGTGCCACCCACACGACAGGAGTGGCTGGAAACACCATATATTTT	CATHTTGVAGNTIYF